Shown below are 2 T cell receptor beta chains from a single sample sequenced in a study of T cell responses to AZD1222 COVID-19 vaccine. Profiled with immunoSEQ multiplex PCR; TCRdb holds only in-frame clones, not every one. Of 100,000 to 150,000 clones in the sample, about nine tenths were seen once. Sequenced material: peripheral blood, taken 28 days after the second AZD1222 dose. The receptors here all came from an adult who received the AZD1222 COVID-19 vaccine.

The rearrangement links TRBV7-2 to TRBJ1-2, with TRBD1 as a possible D gene (5 bases). CDR3 length equals 14 residues. Germline assignment: CDR1 SGHTA and CDR2 FQGNSA. Trimming took off 3 bases at V and 3 bases at J, with 11 bases between the two ends. DNA of the CDR3: TGTGCCAGCAGCTTTCAGGGAGGGGACTATGGCTACACCTTC. It yields the protein CASSFQGGDYGYTF.

As concerns this clone: Other DNA sequences in this sample translate to the same CDR3. The chain combines TRBV2 with TRBJ2-2, with D possibly matching TRBD2 (6 bases). Germline V gene data show CDR1 as SNHLY and CDR2 as FYNNEI. Trimming removed 6 bases from V and 2 bases from J, with 10 bases in between. The CDR3 is made up of 14 amino acids. The CDR3 DNA sequence: TGTGCCAGCAGCCGGGACTCTAACACCGGGGAGCTGTTTTTT. It encodes CASSRDSNTGELFF.